The 7 T cell receptor beta chains below all came from one sample that was sequenced in a study of blood T cell repertoires in COVID-19. TCRdb keeps only in-frame clones here, not all; method: immunoSEQ multiplex PCR. There are 84,000 or so clones in the sample; 70% to 90% occur only once, and roughly 5% lies in the top ten. Material for sequencing was peripheral blood. All receptors derive from a man in his fifties or sixties with acute or convalescent COVID-19.

This clone was found a few times. The chain links TRBV4-3 to TRBJ2-7; 8 bases are shared with TRBD1. V lost 0 bases and J lost 4; bases outside the gene matches: 5. Germline CDR1 LGHNA, CDR2 YSLEER. The length of the CDR3 is 15 residues. The CDR3 DNA reads as TGCGCCAGCAGCCAAGAACGGGACAGGCTATACGAGCAGTACTTC. Protein sequence: CASSQERDRLYEQYF.

This chain joins TRBV5-8 and TRBJ2-1, with a weak D call TRBD1 (6 bases). The germline CDR1 and CDR2 sequences are SGHTS and YDEGEE. Trimming left V 0 bases short and J 5 bases short, with 9 bases between. CDR3 length: 14 amino acids. The CDR3 sequence is CASSLGTDHNEQFF. CDR3 DNA: TGTGCCAGCAGCTTGGGGACAGATCACAATGAGCAGTTCTTC.

The rearrangement joins TRBV27 to TRBJ2-1; TRBD1 matches at 10 bases. V trimming: 5 bases; J trimming: 10 bases; junction bases outside the gene matches: 5. Germline V lookup: CDR1 MNHEY, CDR2 SMNVEV (reference sequence). This CDR3 has 13 amino acids. The DNA for the CDR3 is TGTGCCAGCAGTCCGACAGGGGGCGGGGAGCAGTTCTTC. This translates into CASSPTGGGEQFF.

This clone was counted a single time. The chain couples TRBV6-1 to TRBJ1-1, with D possibly matching TRBD1 (6 bases). This CDR3 has 13 amino acids. V was shortened by 1 base and J by 6 bases, with 9 bases between the two germline ends. Per the germline V gene, CDR1 is MNHNS and CDR2 is SASEGT. CDR3 sequence: CASSEEGGSEAFF. The CDR3 region has the DNA TGTGCCAGCAGTGAAGAAGGGGGTTCTGAAGCTTTCTTT.

The chain couples TRBV9 to TRBJ1-4; possibly TRBD1 for D (5 bases). CDR3 length: 15 amino acids. Germline loops: CDR1 SGDLS, CDR2 YYNGEE. Trimming removed 4 bases from V and 4 bases from J, with 14 bases in between. Here the CDR3 DNA reads TGTGCCAGCAGCCCGGGGGGGGAAAGTAATGAAAAACTGTTTTTT. Protein sequence: CASSPGGESNEKLFF.

V and J are TRBV29-1 and TRBJ1-4; the D gene is possibly TRBD1 (6 bases). CDR1 and CDR2 from the germline V gene are SQVTM and ANQGSEA. The ends were cut back, 3 bases at V and 4 bases at J, with 12 bases in the middle. This CDR3 region has 14 residues. As DNA, the CDR3 is TGCAGCGTTGAGCTCCGAGGGGGTAATGAAAAACTGTTTTTT. Translation gives CSVELRGGNEKLFF.

The V call is TRBV6-4, the J call TRBJ2-7, with 8 bases that match TRBD2. V was clipped by 6 bases and J by 2 bases; unmatched bases: 6. This CDR3 is built from 14 residues. Germline V lookup: CDR1 MRHNA, CDR2 SNTAGT. The CDR3, as DNA: TGTGCCAGCAGCCCACGGGGGGGTCCCTACGAGCAGTACTTC. It specifies CASSPRGGPYEQYF.